This T cell receptor beta chain was sequenced in a study of post-analysis software for immune sequencing data. Study conclusions and caveats: The study found TRBV5-6, TRBV5-1 and TRBV20-1 among roughly 5 TRBV segments more frequent in patients than controls.

Libraries were made from TCR beta cDNA, and they carried unique molecular identifiers. TCRdb analysed the PCR reads with MiXCR anew, one entry per CDR3 protein. The sample records about 820,000 distinct CDR3 sequences, around 53% being singletons. Of note for this clonotype: Its antigen is undetermined.

Unmatched junction bases numbered 14, after V lost 8 bases and J lost 7 bases. The germline V gene encodes CDR1 SGHTA and CDR2 FQGTGA. The CDR3 spans 15 residues. The chain has TRBV7-3 and TRBJ2-1, with TRBD1 identical over 7 bases. This clonotype was sampled from a girl between 5 and 17 years old with multiple sclerosis. Input material: blood. Here the CDR3 reads CASGLAGTVKNEQFF. In DNA form, the CDR3 reads TGTGCCAGCGGCCTCGCCGGGACAGTAAAAAATGAGCAGTTCTTC.